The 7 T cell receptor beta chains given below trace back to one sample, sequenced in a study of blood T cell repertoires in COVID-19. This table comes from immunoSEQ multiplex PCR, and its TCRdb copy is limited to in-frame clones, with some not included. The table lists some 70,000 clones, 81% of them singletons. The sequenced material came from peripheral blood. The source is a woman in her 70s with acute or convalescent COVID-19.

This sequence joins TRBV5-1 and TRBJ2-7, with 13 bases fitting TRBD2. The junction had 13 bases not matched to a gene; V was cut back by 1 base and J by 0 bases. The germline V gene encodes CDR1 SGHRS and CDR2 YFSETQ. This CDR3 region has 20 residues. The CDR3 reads CASSLRPWTSGSTYSYEQYF. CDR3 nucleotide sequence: TGCGCCAGCAGCTTGCGCCCTTGGACTAGCGGGAGCACCTACTCCTACGAGCAGTACTTC.

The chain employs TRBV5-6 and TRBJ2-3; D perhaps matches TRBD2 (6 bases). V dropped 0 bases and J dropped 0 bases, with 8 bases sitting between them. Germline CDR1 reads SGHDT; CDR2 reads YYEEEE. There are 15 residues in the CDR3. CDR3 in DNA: TGTGCCAGCAGCTTGGTAAGCGGGAGCACAGATACGCAGTATTTT. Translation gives CASSLVSGSTDTQYF.

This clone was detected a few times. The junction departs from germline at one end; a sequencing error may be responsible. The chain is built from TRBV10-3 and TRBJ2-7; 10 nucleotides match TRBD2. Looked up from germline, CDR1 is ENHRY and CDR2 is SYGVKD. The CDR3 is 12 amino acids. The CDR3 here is CAISGSSGGPSF. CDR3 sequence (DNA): TGTGCCATCAGTGGGTCTAGCGGGGGCCCTAGCTTC.

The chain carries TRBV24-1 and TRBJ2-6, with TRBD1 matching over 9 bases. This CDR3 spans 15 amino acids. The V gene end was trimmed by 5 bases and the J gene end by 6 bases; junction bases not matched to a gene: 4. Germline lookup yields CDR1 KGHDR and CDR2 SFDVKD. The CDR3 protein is CATSAGTGPANVLTF. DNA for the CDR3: TGTGCCACCAGTGCGGGGACAGGGCCGGCCAACGTCCTGACTTTC.

In DNA form, the CDR3 reads TGTGCCAGCAGCGCAAGGGACAGGACAAACAATGAGCAGTTCTTC. Its translation: CASSARDRTNNEQFF. The genes are TRBV7-2 and TRBJ2-1; 8 nucleotides agree with TRBD1. This CDR3 spans 15 amino acids. Germline CDR1 is SGHTA and CDR2 is FQGNSA. V was pared by 5 bases and J by 5 bases, with 8 bases of the junction left unmatched. The full variable domain, completed using reference TRBV7-2 and TRBJ2-1, is GAGVSQSPSNKVTEKGKDVELRCDPISGHTALYWYRQSLGQGLEFLIYFQGNSAPDKSGLPSDRFSAERTGGSVSTLTIQRTQQEDSAVYLCASSARDRTNNEQFFGPGTRLTVL.

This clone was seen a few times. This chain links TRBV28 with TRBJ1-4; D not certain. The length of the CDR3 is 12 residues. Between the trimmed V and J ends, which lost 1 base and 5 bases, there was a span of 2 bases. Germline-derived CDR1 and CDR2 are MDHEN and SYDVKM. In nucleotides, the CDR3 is TGTGCCAGCAGTTTATCGAATGAAAAACTGTTTTTT. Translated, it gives CASSLSNEKLFF.

CDR3 sequence reads: CASSLALAGVRETQYF. CDR3 nucleotide sequence: TGTGCCAGCAGCTTAGCGCTCGCGGGCGTAAGGGAGACCCAGTACTTC. This sequence joins TRBV7-2 and TRBJ2-5; possibly TRBD2 for D (5 bases). The ends were cut back, 0 bases at V and 5 bases at J, with 16 bases in the middle. Looked up from germline, CDR1 is SGHTA and CDR2 is FQGNSA. The CDR3 length is 16 residues.